This record covers a single T cell receptor beta chain. The sample originates from a study of blood T cell repertoires in COVID-19. Study context: Sites across the United States, Italy and Spain contributed samples from acute and convalescent COVID-19. From T cells, B-cell-depleted T cells, or PBMCs came the material, which was cDNA or gDNA.

Sequencing was performed with immunoSEQ multiplex PCR; in TCRdb, only in-frame clones are kept and a portion is missing. This sample yields about 170,000 clones, of which about 90% are seen a single time; 11% belongs to the top ten. Enrolment of Seattle patients took place during active infection, and they were followed longitudinally. The germline CDR1 and CDR2 sequences are MDHEN and SYDVKM. There are 13 residues in the CDR3. Trimming shortened V by 6 bases and J by 6 bases, and 12 bases separated the two germline ends. Sequencing was carried out using peripheral blood. This TCR came from an older woman with COVID-19, enrolled during active disease. V usage is TRBV28 and J usage is TRBJ1-5, with D uncertain. CDR3 bases: TGTGCCAGCAGCGCGCTTTCAATTCAGCCCCAGCATTTT. This translates into CASSALSIQPQHF.